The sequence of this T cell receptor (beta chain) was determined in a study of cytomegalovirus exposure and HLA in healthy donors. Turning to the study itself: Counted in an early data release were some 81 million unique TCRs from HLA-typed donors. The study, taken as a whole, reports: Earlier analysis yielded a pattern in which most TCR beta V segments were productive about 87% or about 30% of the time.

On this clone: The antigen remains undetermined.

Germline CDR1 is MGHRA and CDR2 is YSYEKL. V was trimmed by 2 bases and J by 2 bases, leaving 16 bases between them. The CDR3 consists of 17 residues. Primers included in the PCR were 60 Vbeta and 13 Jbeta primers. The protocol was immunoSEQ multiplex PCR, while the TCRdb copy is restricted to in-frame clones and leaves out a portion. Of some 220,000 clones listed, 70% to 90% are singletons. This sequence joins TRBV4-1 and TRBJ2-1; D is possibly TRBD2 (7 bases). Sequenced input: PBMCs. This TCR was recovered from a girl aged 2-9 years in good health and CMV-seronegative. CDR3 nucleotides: TGCGCCAGCAGCCAAAGGGTTACGGGGGGCACCTACAATGAGCAGTTCTTC. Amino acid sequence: CASSQRVTGGTYNEQFF.